Sequencing of this TCR beta chain was carried out in a study of blood T cell repertoires in COVID-19. Study as a whole: Italy, Spain and the United States were the sources of the convalescent and acute COVID-19 samples.

The assay was immunoSEQ multiplex PCR, and TCRdb's table has in-frame clones only and misses some. The table shows fewer than 250,000 clones, with more than 70% occurring only once. Germline V gene lookup returns CDR1 KGHSH and CDR2 LQKENI. This CDR3 has 16 residues. The ends lost 0 bases at V and 2 bases at J; junction bases unmatched: 3. This receptor was taken from a woman between 40 and 55 years old with acute COVID-19. J is TRBJ2-2 and V is TRBV18, with 7 positions matching TRBD2. Source material: PBMCs or T cells enriched from blood (not recorded which). The CDR3 DNA follows: TGTGCCAGCTCACCACCGAGCGGGGCTAACACCGGGGAGCTGTTTTTT. Translating it yields CASSPPSGANTGELFF.